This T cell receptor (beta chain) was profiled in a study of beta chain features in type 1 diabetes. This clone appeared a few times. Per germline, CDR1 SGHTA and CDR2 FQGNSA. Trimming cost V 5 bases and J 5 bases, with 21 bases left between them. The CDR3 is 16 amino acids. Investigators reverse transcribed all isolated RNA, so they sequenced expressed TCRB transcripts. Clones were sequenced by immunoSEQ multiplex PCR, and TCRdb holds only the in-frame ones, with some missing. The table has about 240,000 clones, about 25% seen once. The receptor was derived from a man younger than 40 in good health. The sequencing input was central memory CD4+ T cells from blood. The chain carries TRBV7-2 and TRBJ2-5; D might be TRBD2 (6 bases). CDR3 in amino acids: CASSPFWRASRETQYF. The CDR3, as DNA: TGTGCCAGCAGCCCCTTCTGGAGGGCCTCCAGGGAGACCCAGTACTTC.